The clone carrying this TCR beta chain was seen a single time. Its specificity is not known. The source of the sample is a study of post-analysis software for immune sequencing data. Overall study results and limits: Strong same-batch co-clustering of samples appeared with F measure clustering. Four or five TRBV segments, TRBV5-6, TRBV5-1 and TRBV20-1 among them, were found more frequent in patients than controls.

The CDR3 is 13 amino acids. Deletions cut 4 bases from V and 8 bases from J, with 13 bases between. Germline assignment: CDR1 SEHNR and CDR2 FQNEAQ (reference sequence). Libraries were made from TCR beta cDNA, and they carried unique molecular identifiers. One entry per CDR3 protein results from TCRdb running MiXCR on the PCR reads. The sample holds 250,000 to 300,000 distinct CDR3 sequences, 35% to 40% seen once. The sequenced material came from blood. The V call is TRBV7-9, the J call TRBJ2-3; D gene unclear. The sequence was obtained from a girl under 18 with multiple sclerosis. CDR3 coding DNA: TGTGCCAGCAGCTCCCGAGCACCGGGTACGCAGTATTTT. Translated, it gives CASSSRAPGTQYF.